A selection of T cell receptor beta chains follows, all from one sample in a study of blood T cell repertoires in COVID-19. Libraries were prepared by immunoSEQ multiplex PCR; TCRdb keeps only in-frame clonotypes and omits some of them. Of about 29,000 clones detected, 80% to 85% appear once; the ten largest clones hold 7.5% to 10%. Sequenced: peripheral blood. These receptors were taken from a man older than 75 with active COVID-19. The CDR3 runs from the conserved cysteine through the conserved F or W. Fields, in order: J gene, V gene, D gene, clone size, CDR3 protein, CDR3 DNA. A D gene is named only where the DNA matches it firmly. Clone size, where shown, is once, few, many, or a class for clones that have expanded.

>TRBJ2-7|TRBV27|TRBD1|-
CASGRQGEQYF
TGTGCCAGCGGCCGACAGGGCGAGCAGTACTTC
>TRBJ2-2|TRBV5-1|-|-
CASTSGAENTGELFF
TGCGCCAGCACCTCTGGTGCGGAGAACACCGGGGAGCTGTTTTTT
>TRBJ2-2|TRBV5-1|TRBD2|few
CASSPLAGGGNTGELFF
TGCGCCAGCAGCCCCCTAGCGGGGGGGGGAAACACCGGGGAGCTGTTTTTT
>TRBJ1-2|TRBV6-5|-|-
CASSLTGEYGYTF
TGTGCCAGCAGTCTCACCGGTGAATATGGCTACACCTTC
>TRBJ1-2|TRBV3-1/TRBV3-2|-|-
CASSTPSGYTF
TGTGCCAGCAGCACACCTAGTGGCTACACCTTC
>TRBJ1-3|TRBV3-1/TRBV3-2|-|-
CASSQGGGRNTIYF
TGTGCCAGCAGCCAAGGCGGGGGGAGAAACACCATATATTTT
>TRBJ1-5|TRBV10-2|-|-
CASTGIRNQPQHF
TGCGCCAGCACCGGGATACGGAATCAGCCCCAGCATTTT
>TRBJ2-7|TRBV30|TRBD1|once
CAWSRPGDRGNEQYF
TGTGCCTGGAGTAGACCCGGGGACAGGGGGAACGAGCAGTACTTC
>TRBJ1-3|TRBV29-1|-|once
CSVEDTGAGNTIYF
TGCAGCGTTGAAGATACGGGGGCTGGAAACACCATATATTTT
>TRBJ2-5|TRBV15|-|-
CATSRDLSSEETQYF
TGTGCCACCAGCAGAGATCTCTCCAGTGAAGAGACCCAGTACTTC
>TRBJ1-1|TRBV5-4|TRBD1|-
CASSVDRGYTEAFF
TGTGCCAGCAGCGTGGACAGGGGGTATACTGAAGCTTTCTTT
>TRBJ1-1|TRBV5-4|-|-
CASSLLDTEAFF
TGTGCCAGCAGCCTGTTAGACACTGAAGCTTTCTTT
>TRBJ2-7|TRBV6-5|TRBD1|-
CASRKGQGDYEQYF
TGTGCCAGCAGGAAGGGACAGGGGGACTACGAGCAGTACTTC
>TRBJ2-2|TRBV9|TRBD2|once
CASSAPPSGLASNTGELFF
TGTGCCAGCAGCGCCCCCCCATCGGGACTAGCGAGTAACACCGGGGAGCTGTTTTTT
>TRBJ1-5|TRBV6-5|-|-
CASSTTPRNQPQHF
TGTGCCAGCAGTACTACCCCTCGCAATCAGCCCCAGCATTTT
>TRBJ1-1|TRBV5-5|-|-
CASSLGGRTNTEAFF
TGTGCCAGCAGCTTAGGGGGACGTACGAACACTGAAGCTTTCTTT
>TRBJ1-2|TRBV10-1|-|-
CASSGGQNYGYTF
TGCGCCAGCAGTGGCGGACAGAACTATGGCTACACCTTC
>TRBJ2-3|TRBV11-2|TRBD2|-
CASSPRGGDTQYF
TGTGCCAGCAGCCCCCGCGGGGGAGATACGCAGTATTTT
>TRBJ1-1|TRBV7-9|-|-
CASSLTDLGAFF
TGTGCCAGCAGCTTAACAGATCTGGGAGCTTTCTTT
>TRBJ1-2|TRBV18|TRBD1|few
CASSPNRDRGYGYTF
TGTGCCAGCTCACCAAACCGGGACAGAGGGTATGGCTACACCTTC
>TRBJ2-7|TRBV4-1|-|-
CASSQDRRGTYEQYF
TGCGCCAGCAGCCAAGATCGGCGGGGTACCTACGAGCAGTACTTC
>TRBJ1-5|TRBV6-2/TRBV6-3|TRBD1|-
CASSGGRQGSGLVQPQHF
TGTGCCAGCAGTGGGGGCCGACAGGGGTCGGGCTTGGTTCAGCCCCAGCATTTT
>TRBJ1-4|TRBV5-1|-|-
CASSLGPAGEKLFF
TGCGCCAGCAGCTTGGGCCCGGCGGGTGAAAAACTGTTTTTT
>TRBJ1-2|TRBV5-6|-|-
CASSFDRIRANYGYTF
TGTGCCAGCAGCTTCGACAGAATTAGGGCTAACTATGGCTACACCTTC
>TRBJ1-6|TRBV2|-|-
CASTVRGDSPLHF
TGTGCCAGCACTGTTCGGGGAGACTCACCCCTCCACTTT
>TRBJ2-2|TRBV12-3/TRBV12-4|-|-
CASNEGTGELFF
TGTGCCAGCAACGAGGGAACCGGGGAGCTGTTTTTT
>TRBJ1-5|TRBV5-1|-|-
CASSPDSGQPQHF
TGCGCCAGCAGCCCCGACAGTGGGCAGCCCCAGCATTTT
>TRBJ2-3|TRBV10-3|TRBD1|-
CAISGGQAGRTDTQYF
TGTGCCATCAGTGGTGGACAGGCTGGGCGCACAGATACGCAGTATTTT
>TRBJ1-5|TRBV19|-|-
CASSIIGQRNSNQPQHF
TGTGCCAGTAGTATAATAGGGCAGCGGAATAGCAATCAGCCCCAGCATTTT
>TRBJ2-7|TRBV6-5|TRBD1|-
CASRTRDSGSYEQYF
TGTGCCAGCAGGACCCGGGACAGCGGTTCCTACGAGCAGTACTTC
>TRBJ1-1|TRBV6-5|-|-
CASSYSSRVNTEAFF
TGTGCCAGCAGTTACTCGAGTCGGGTAAACACTGAAGCTTTCTTT
>TRBJ1-2|TRBV18|TRBD1|-
CASSPLGQGTNYGYTF
TGTGCCAGCTCACCACTCGGACAGGGAACTAACTATGGCTACACCTTC
>TRBJ2-3|TRBV5-1|-|few
CASSLSSWSTDTQYF
TGCGCCAGCAGCTTGTCTAGCTGGAGCACAGATACGCAGTATTTT